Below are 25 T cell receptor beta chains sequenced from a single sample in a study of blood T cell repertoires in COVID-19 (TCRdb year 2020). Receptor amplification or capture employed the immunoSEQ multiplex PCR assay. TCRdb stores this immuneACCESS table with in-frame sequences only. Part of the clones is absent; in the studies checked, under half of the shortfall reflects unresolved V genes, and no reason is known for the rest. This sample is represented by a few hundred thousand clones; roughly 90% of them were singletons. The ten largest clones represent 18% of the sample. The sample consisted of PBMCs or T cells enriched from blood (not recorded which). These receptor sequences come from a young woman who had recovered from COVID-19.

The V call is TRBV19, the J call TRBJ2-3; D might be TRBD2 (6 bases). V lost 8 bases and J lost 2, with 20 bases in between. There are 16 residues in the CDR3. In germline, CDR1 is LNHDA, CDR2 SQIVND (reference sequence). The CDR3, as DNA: TGTGCCAGTGGACGGAGGGGTTTGGGACCCACAGATACGCAGTATTTT. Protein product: CASGRRGLGPTDTQYF.

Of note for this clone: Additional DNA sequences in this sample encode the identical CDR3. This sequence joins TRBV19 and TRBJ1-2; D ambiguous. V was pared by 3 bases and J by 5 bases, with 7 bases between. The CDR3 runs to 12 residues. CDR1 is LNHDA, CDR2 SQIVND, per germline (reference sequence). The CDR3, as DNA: TGTGCCAGTAGTATCGGGGAATATGGCTACACCTTC. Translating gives CASSIGEYGYTF.

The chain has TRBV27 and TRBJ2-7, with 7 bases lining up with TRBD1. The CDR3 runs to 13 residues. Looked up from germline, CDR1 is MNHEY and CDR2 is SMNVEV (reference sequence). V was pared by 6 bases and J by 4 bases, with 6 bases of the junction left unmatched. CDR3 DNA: TGTGCCAGCAGCCGACAGGGCGGTTACGAGCAGTACTTC. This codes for CASSRQGGYEQYF.

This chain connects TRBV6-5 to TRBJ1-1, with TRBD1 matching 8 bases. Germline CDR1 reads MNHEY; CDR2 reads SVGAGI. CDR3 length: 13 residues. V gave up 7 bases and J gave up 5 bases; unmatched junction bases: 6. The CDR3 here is CASTWTGSTEAFF. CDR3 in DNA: TGTGCCAGCACTTGGACAGGGAGTACTGAAGCTTTCTTT.

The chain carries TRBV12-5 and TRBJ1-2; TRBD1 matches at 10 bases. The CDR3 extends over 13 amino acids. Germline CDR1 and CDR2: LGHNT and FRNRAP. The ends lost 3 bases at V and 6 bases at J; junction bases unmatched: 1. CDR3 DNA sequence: TGTGCTAGTGGTTTCGGGACAGGGGATGGCTACACCTTC. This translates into CASGFGTGDGYTF.

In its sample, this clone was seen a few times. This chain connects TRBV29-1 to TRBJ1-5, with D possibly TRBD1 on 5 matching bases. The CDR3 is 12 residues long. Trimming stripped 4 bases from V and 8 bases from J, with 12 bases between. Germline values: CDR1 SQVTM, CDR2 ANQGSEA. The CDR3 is CSVAQAWEPQHF. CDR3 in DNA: TGCAGCGTTGCACAGGCCTGGGAGCCCCAGCATTTT. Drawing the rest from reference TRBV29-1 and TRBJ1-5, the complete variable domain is SAVISQKPSRDICQRGTSLTIQCQVDSQVTMMFWYRQQPGQSLTLIATANQGSEATYESGFVIDKFPISRPNLTFSTLTVSNMSPEDSSIYLCSVAQAWEPQHFGDGTRLSIL.

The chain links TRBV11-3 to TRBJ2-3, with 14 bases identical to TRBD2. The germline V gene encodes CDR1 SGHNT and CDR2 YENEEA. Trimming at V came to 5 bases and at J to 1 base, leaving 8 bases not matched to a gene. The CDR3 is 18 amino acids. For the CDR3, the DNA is TGTGCCAGCAGCCGGGGACTAGCGGGAGCCTCTGGCACAGATACGCAGTATTTT. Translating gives CASSRGLAGASGTDTQYF.

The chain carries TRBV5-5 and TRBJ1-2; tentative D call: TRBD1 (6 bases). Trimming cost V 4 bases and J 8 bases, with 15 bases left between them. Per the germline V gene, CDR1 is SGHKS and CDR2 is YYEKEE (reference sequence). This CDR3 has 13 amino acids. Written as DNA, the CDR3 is TGTGCCAGCAGCCAGGCAGGGGCGCGGGGCTACACCTTC. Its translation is CASSQAGARGYTF.

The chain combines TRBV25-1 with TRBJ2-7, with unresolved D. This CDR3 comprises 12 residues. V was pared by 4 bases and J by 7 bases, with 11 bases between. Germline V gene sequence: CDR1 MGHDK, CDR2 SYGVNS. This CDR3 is CASSAGAGEQYF. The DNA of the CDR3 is TGTGCCAGCAGTGCTGGAGCTGGGGAGCAGTACTTC.

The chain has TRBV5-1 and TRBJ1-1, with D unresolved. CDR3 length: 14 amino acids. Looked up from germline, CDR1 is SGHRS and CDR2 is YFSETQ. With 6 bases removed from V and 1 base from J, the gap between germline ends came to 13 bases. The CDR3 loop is CASTAGRGNTEAFF. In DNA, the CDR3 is TGCGCCAGCACTGCCGGGAGAGGGAACACTGAAGCTTTCTTT. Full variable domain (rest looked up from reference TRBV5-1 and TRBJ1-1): KAGVTQTPRYLIKTRGQQVTLSCSPISGHRSVSWYQQTPGQGLQFLFEYFSETQRNKGNFPGRFSGRQFSNSRSEMNVSTLELGDSALYLCASTAGRGNTEAFFGQGTRLTVV.

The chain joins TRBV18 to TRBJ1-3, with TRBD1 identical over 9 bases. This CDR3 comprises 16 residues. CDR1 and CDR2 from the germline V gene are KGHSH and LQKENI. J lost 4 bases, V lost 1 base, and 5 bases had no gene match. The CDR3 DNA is TGTGCCAGCTCACCACGTTGGGGACAGGGAGGAAACACCATATATTTT. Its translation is CASSPRWGQGGNTIYF. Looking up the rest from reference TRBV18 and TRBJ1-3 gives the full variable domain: NAGVMQNPRHLVRRRGQEARLRCSPMKGHSHVYWYRQLPEEGLKFMVYLQKENIIDESGMPKERFSAEFPKEGPSILRIQQVVRGDSAAYFCASSPRWGQGGNTIYFGEGSWLTVV.

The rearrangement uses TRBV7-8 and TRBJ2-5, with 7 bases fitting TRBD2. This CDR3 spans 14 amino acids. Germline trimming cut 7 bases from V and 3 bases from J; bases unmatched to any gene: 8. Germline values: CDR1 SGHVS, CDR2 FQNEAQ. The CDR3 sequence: CASTPGGREETQYF. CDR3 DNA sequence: TGTGCCAGCACCCCGGGGGGACGGGAAGAGACCCAGTACTTC.

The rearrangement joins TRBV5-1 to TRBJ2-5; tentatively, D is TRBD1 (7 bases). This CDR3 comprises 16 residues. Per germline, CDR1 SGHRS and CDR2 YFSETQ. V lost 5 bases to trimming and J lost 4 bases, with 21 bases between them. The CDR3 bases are TGCGCCAGCAGTTCCGGGCAGGGGGGCGGTAGAGAGACCCAGTACTTC. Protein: CASSSGQGGGRETQYF.

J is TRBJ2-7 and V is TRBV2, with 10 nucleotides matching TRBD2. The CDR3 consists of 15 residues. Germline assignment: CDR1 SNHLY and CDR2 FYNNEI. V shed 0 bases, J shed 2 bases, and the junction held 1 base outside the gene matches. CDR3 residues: CASSEATSGPYEQYF. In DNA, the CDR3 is TGTGCCAGCAGTGAAGCGACTAGCGGGCCCTACGAGCAGTACTTC. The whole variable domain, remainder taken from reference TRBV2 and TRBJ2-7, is EPEVTQTPSHQVTQMGQEVILRCVPISNHLYFYWYRQILGQKVEFLVSFYNNEISEKSEIFDDQFSVERPDGSNFTLKIRSTKLEDSAMYFCASSEATSGPYEQYFGPGTRLTVT.

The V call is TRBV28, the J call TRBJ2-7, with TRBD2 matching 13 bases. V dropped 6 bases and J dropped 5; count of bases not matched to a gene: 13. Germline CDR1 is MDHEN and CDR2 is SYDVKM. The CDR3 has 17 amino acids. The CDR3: CASRGQGGLAGANEQYF. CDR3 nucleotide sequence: TGTGCCAGCAGGGGACAGGGAGGACTAGCGGGAGCTAACGAGCAGTACTTC.

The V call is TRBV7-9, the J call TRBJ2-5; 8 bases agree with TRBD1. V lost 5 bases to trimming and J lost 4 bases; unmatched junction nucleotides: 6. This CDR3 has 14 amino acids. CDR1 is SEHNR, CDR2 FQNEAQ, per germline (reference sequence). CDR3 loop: CASSDPTGVETQYF. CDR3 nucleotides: TGTGCCAGCAGCGATCCGACAGGGGTAGAGACCCAGTACTTC.

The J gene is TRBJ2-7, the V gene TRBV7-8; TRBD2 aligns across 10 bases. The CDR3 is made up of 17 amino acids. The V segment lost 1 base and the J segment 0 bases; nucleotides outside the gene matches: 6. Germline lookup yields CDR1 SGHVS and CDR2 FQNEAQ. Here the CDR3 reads CASSLVPSGSDSYEQYF. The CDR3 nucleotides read TGTGCCAGCAGCTTAGTTCCTAGCGGGAGTGACTCCTACGAGCAGTACTTC.

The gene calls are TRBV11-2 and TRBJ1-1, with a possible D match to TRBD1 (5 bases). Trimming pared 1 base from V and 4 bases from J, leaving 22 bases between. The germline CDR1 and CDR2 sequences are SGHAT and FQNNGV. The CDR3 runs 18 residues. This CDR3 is CASSLVGRAGKVPTEAFF. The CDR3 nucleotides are TGTGCCAGCAGCTTAGTGGGTCGGGCAGGGAAGGTTCCCACTGAAGCTTTCTTT. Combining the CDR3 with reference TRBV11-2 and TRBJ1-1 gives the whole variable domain EAGVAQSPRYKIIEKRQSVAFWCNPISGHATLYWYQQILGQGPKLLIQFQNNGVVDDSQLPKDRFSAERLKGVDSTLKIQPAKLEDSAVYLCASSLVGRAGKVPTEAFFGQGTRLTVV.

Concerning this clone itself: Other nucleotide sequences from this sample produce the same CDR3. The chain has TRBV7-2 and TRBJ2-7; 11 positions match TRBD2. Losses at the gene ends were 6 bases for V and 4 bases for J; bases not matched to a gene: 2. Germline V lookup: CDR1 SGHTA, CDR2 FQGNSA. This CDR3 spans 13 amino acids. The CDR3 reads CASRTSGSYEQYF. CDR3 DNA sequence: TGTGCCAGCAGAACTAGCGGGAGTTACGAGCAGTACTTC.

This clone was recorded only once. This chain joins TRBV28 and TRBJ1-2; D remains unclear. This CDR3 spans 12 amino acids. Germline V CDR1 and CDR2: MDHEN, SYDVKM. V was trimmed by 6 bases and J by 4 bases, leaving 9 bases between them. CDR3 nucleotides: TGTGCCAGCAGGCAGTACAGCTATGGCTACACCTTC. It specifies CASRQYSYGYTF.

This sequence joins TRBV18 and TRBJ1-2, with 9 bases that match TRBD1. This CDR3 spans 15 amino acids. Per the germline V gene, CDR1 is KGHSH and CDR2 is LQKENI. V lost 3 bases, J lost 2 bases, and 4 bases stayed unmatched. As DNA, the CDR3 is TGTGCCAGCTCACCTCGGACAGGGGCAAACTATGGCTACACCTTC. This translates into CASSPRTGANYGYTF.

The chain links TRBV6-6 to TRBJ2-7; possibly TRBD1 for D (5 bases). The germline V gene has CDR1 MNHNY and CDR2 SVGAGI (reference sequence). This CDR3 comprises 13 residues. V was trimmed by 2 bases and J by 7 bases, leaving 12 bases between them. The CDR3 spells CASSYTGSGEQYF. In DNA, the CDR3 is TGTGCCAGCAGTTACACAGGCTCCGGGGAGCAGTACTTC.

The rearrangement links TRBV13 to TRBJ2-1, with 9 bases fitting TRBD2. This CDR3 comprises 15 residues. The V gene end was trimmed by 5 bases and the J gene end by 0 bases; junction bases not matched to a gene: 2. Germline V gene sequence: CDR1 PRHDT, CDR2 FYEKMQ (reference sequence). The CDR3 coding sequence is TGTGCCAGCAGCATGCGGGGGGGCTCCTACAATGAGCAGTTCTTC. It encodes CASSMRGGSYNEQFF.

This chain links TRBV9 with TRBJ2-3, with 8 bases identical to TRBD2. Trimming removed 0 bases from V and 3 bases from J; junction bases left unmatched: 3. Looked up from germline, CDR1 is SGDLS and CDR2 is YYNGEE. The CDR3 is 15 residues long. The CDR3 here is CASSVGTSRTDTQYF. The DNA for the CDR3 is TGTGCCAGCAGCGTAGGGACTAGCAGGACAGATACGCAGTATTTT.

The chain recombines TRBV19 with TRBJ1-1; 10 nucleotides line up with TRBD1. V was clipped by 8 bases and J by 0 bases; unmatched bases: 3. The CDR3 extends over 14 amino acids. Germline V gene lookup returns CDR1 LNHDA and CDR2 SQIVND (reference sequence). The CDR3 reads CASGTGALNTEAFF. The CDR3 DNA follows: TGTGCCAGTGGGACAGGGGCTTTGAACACTGAAGCTTTCTTT.